This entry features one T cell receptor beta chain sequence. The antigen remains undetermined. This specimen comes from a study of T cell responses to AZD1222 COVID-19 vaccine. At the level of the study: Second-dose timings of about 4 or about 12 weeks were pooled. General study findings and limits: Most donors were white British, females outnumbered males, and clonal diversity was possibly underestimated. Spike-specific TCR breadth and depth were elevated following two AZD1222 doses.

Assay: immunoSEQ multiplex PCR; the TCRdb copy retains only in-frame clones and omits some. The sample carries some 120,000 clones, about nine tenths recorded once. Trimming shortened V by 3 bases and J by 9 bases, and 12 bases separated the two germline ends. Germline CDR1 reads DFQATT; CDR2 reads SNEGSKA (reference sequence). The CDR3 covers 12 residues. The source is an adult in good health. The chain recombines TRBV20-1 with TRBJ2-1; no clear D gene. The source material was peripheral blood, sampled on day 0 of AZD1222 vaccination. This chain's CDR3 is CSASLRAGEQFF. The CDR3 nucleotides are TGCAGTGCTAGTCTGCGCGCCGGTGAGCAGTTCTTC.